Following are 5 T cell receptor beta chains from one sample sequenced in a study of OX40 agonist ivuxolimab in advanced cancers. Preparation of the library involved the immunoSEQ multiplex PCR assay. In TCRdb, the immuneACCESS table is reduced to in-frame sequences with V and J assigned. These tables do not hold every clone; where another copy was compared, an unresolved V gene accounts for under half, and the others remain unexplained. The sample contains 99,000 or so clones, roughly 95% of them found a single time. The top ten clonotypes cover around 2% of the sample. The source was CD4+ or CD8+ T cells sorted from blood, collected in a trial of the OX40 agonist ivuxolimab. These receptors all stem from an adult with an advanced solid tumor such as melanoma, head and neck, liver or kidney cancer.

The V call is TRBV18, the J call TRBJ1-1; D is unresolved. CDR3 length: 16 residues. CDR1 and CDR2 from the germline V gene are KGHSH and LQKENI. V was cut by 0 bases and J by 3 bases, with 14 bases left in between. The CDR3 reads CASSPPIGESHTEAFF. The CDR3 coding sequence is TGTGCCAGCTCACCACCCATCGGGGAAAGTCACACTGAAGCTTTCTTT.

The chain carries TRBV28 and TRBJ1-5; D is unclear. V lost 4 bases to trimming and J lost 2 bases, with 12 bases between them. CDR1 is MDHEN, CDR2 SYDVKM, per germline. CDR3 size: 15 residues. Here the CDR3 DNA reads TGTGCCAGCAGTTGGGAGGTGGCGGGCAATCAGCCCCAGCATTTT. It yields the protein CASSWEVAGNQPQHF.

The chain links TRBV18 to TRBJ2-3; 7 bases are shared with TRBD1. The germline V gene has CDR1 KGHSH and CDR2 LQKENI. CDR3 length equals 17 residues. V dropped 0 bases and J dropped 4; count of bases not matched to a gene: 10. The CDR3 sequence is CASSPPTTEGAADTQYF. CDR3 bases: TGTGCCAGCTCACCACCGACAACCGAGGGGGCCGCAGATACGCAGTATTTT.

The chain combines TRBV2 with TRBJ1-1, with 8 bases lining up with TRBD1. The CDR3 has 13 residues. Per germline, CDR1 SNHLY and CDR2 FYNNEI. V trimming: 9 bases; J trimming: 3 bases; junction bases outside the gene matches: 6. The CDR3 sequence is CASTGGLDTEAFF. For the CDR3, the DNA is TGTGCCAGTACAGGGGGATTGGACACTGAAGCTTTCTTT.

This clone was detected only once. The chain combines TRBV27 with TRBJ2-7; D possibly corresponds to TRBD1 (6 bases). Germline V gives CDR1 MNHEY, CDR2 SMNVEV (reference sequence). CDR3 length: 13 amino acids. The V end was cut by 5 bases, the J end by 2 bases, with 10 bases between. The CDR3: CASSTDSPYEQYF. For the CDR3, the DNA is TGTGCCAGCAGTACGGACAGCCCCTACGAGCAGTACTTC.